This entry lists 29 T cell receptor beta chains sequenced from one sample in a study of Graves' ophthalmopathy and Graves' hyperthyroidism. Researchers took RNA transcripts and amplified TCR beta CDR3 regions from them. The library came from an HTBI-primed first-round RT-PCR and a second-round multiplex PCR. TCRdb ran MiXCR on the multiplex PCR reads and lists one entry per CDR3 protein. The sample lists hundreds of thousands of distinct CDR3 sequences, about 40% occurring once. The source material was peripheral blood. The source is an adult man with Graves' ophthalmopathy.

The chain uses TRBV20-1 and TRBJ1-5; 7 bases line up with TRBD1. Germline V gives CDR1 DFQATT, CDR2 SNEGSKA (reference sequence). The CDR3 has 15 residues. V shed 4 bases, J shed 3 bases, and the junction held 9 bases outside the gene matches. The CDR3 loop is CSAKRPGQINQPQHF. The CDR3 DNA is TGCAGTGCTAAAAGACCGGGACAGATCAATCAGCCCCAGCATTTT.

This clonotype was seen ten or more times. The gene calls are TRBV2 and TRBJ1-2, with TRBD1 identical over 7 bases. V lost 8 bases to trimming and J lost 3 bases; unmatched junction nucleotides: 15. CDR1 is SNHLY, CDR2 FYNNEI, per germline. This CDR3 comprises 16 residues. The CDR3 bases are TGTGCCAGCTCGGGCATTGTTTACAGGGGTGACTATGGCTACACCTTC. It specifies CASSGIVYRGDYGYTF.

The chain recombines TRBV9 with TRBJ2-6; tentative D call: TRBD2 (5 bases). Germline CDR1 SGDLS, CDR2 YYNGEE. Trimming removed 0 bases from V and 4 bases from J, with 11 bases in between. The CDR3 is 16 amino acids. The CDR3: CASSVGGIAGANVLTF. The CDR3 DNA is TGTGCCAGCAGCGTAGGGGGAATAGCGGGGGCCAACGTCCTGACTTTC.

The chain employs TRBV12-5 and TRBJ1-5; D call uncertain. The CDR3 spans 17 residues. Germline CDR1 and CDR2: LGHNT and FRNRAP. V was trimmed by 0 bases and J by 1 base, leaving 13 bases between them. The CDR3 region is CASGLVGWVTSNQPQHF. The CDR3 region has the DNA TGTGCTAGTGGTTTGGTGGGGTGGGTTACAAGCAATCAGCCCCAGCATTTT.

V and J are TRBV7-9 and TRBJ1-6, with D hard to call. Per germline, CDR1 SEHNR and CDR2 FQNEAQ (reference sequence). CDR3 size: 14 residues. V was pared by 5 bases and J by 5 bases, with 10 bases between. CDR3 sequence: CASSRAGDNSPLHF. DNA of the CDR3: TGTGCCAGCAGCCGAGCAGGAGATAATTCACCCCTCCACTTT.

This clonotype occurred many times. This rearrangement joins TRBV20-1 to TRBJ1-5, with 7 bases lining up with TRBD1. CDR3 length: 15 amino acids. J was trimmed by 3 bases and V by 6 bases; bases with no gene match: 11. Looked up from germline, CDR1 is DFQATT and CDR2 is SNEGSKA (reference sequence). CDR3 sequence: CSARRPGTDNQPQHF. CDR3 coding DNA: TGCAGTGCCAGACGGCCCGGGACAGACAATCAGCCCCAGCATTTT.

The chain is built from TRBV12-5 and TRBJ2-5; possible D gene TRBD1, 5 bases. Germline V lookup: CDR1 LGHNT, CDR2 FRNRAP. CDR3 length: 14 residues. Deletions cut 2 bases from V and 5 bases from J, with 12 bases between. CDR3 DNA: TGTGCTAGTGGTTTGCAGGGCAGAGGCGAGACCCAGTACTTC. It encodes CASGLQGRGETQYF.

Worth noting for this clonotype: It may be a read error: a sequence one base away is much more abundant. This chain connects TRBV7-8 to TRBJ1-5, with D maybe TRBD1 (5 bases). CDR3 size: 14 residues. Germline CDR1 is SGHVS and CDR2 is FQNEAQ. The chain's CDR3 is CAGSFRDPNQPQHF. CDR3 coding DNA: TGTGCCGGCAGCTTCCGGGACCCAAATCAGCCCCAGCATTTT.

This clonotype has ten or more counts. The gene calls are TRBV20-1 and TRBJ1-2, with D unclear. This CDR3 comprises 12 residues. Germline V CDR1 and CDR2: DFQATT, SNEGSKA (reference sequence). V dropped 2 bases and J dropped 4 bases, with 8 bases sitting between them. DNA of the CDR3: TGCAGTGCTAGACTCCCCCTCTATGGCTACACCTTC. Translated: CSARLPLYGYTF.

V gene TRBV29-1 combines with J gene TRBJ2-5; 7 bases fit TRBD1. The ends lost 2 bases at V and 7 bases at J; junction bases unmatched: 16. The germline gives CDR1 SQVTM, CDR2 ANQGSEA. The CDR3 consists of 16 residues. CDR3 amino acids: CSVEIQGSGVLPTQYF. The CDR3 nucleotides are TGCAGCGTTGAAATACAGGGGTCGGGTGTACTGCCGACCCAGTACTTC.

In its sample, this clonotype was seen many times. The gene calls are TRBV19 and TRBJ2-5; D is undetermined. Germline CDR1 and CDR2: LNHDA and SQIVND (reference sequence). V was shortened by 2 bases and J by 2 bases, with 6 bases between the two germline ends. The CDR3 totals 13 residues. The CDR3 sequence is CASSIRLQETQYF. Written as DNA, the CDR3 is TGTGCCAGTAGTATAAGGCTGCAAGAGACCCAGTACTTC.

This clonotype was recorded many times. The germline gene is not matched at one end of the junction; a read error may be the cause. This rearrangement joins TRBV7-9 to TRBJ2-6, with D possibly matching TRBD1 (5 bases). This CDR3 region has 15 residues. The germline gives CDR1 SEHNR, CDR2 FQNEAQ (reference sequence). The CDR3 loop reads CASILGEAGANVLTF. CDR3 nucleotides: TGTGCCAGCATCTTAGGGGAAGCTGGGGCCAACGTCCTGACTTTC.

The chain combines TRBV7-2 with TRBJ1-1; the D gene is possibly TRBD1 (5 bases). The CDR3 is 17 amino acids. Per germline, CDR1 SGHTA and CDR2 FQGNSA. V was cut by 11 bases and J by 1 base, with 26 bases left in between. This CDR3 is CAWSVPRGQPGNTEAFF. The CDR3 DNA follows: TGTGCCTGGAGTGTACCAAGGGGTCAACCGGGGAACACTGAAGCTTTCTTT.

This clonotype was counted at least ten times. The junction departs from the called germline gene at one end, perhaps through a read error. The CDR3 here is CASSQATQAKPQHF. CDR3 sequence (DNA): TGCGCCAGCAGCCAAGCCACACAGGCGAAGCCCCAGCATTTT. The V gene is TRBV7-8, the J gene TRBJ1-5, with a possible D match to TRBD1 (5 bases). CDR1 is SGHVS, CDR2 FQNEAQ, per germline. The CDR3 has 14 amino acids.

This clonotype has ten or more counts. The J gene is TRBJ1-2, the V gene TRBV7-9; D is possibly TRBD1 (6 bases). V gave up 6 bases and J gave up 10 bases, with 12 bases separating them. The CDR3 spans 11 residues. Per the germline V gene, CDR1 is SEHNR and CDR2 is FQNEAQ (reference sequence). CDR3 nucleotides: TGTGCCAGCAGTATACCAGGGGACTACACCTTC. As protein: CASSIPGDYTF.

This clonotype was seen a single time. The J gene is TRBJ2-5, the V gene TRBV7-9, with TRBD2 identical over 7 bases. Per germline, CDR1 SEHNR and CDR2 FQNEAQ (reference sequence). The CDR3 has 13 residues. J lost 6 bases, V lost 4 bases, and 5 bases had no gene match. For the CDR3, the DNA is TGTGCCAGCAGCTGGGGGGGGGGACAGACCCAGTACTTC. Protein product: CASSWGGGQTQYF.

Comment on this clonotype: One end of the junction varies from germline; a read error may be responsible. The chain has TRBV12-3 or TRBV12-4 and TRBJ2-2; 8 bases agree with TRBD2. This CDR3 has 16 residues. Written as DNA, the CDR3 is TGTGCCAGCAGTGTGGCGGGGGGCTTGGACACCGGGGAGCTGGTTTTT. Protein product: CASSVAGGLDTGELVF.

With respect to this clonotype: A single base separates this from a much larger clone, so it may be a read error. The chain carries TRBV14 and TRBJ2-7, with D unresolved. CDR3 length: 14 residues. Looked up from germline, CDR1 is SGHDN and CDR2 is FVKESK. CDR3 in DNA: TGTGCCAGCAGCTCCAAGGTCCTCTCCTGCGAGCAGTACTTC. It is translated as CASSSKVLSCEQYF.

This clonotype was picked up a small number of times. The CDR3 DNA reads TGTGCCAGCAGCGTTAGATTCCTAGCGGGAGGCCTGATCTACGAGCAGTACTTC. Translated: CASSVRFLAGGLIYEQYF. The chain uses TRBV11-3 and TRBJ2-7; 11 positions agree with TRBD2. This CDR3 is built from 18 residues. The trim removed 5 bases at V and 3 bases at J, leaving 15 bases unmatched. Looked up from germline, CDR1 is SGHNT and CDR2 is YENEEA.

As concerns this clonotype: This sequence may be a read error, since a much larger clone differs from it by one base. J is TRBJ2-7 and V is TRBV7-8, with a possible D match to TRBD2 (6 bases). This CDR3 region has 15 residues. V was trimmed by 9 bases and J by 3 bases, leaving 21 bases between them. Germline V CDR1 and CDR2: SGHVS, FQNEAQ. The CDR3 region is CARSPRGREGYEQYF. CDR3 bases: TGTGCCAGGAGCCCCCGAGGGCGGGAAGGCTACGAGCAGTACTTC.

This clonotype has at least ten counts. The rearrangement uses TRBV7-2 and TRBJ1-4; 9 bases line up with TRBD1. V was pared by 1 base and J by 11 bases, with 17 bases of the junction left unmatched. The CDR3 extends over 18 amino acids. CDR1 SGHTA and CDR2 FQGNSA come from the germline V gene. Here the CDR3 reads CASSLDTTGGVGLGKLFF. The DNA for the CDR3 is TGTGCCAGCAGCTTAGACACCACAGGGGGCGTAGGGTTAGGGAAACTGTTTTTT.

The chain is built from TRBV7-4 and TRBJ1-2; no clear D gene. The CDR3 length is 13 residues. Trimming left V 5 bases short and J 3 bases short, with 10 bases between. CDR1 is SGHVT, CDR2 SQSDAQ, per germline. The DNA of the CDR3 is TGTGCCAGCAGCCTAGATAGTGACTATGGCTACACCTTC. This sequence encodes CASSLDSDYGYTF.

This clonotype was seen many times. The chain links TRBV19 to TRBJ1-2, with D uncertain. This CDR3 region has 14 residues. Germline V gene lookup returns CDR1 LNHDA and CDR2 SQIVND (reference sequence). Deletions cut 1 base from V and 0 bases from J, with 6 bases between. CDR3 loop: CASSIVTTNYGYTF. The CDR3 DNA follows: TGTGCCAGTAGTATAGTAACGACTAACTATGGCTACACCTTC. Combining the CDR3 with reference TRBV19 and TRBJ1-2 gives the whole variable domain DGGITQSPKYLFRKEGQNVTLSCEQNLNHDAMYWYRQDPGQGLRLIYYSQIVNDFQKGDIAEGYSVSREKKESFPLTVTSAQKNPTAFYLCASSIVTTNYGYTFGSGTRLTVV.

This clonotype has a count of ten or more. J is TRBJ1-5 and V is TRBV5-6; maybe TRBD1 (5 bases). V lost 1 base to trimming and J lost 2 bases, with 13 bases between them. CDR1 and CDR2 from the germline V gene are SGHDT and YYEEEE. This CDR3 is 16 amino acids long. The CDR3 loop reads CASSLKGGRGNQPQHF. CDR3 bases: TGTGCCAGCAGCTTGAAGGGAGGCAGGGGCAATCAGCCCCAGCATTTT.

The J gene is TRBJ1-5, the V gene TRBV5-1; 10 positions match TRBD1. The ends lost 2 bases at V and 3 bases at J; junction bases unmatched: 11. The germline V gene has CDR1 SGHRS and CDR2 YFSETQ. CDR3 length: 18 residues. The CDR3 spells CASSLGQGGSGANQPQHF. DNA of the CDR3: TGCGCCAGCAGCTTAGGACAGGGGGGCTCTGGGGCCAATCAGCCCCAGCATTTT.

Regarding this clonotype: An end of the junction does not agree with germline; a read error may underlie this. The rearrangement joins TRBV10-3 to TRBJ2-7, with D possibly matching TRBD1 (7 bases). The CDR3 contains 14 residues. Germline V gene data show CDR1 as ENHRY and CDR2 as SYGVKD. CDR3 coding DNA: TGTGCCAGCAGTGACTGGTCAGGGGGGTACGAGCAGTACTTC. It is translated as CASSDWSGGYEQYF.

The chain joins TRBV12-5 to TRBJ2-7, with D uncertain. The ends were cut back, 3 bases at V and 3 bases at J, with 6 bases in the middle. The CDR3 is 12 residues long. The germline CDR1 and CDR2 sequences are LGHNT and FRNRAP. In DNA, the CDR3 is TGTGCTAGTGGTTTTGGCGGCTACGAGCAGTACTTC. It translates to CASGFGGYEQYF. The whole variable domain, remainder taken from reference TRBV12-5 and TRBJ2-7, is DARVTQTPRHKVTEMGQEVTMRCQPILGHNTVFWYRQTMMQGLELLAYFRNRAPLDDSGMPKDRFSAEMPDATLATLKIQPSEPRDSAVYFCASGFGGYEQYFGPGTRLTVT.

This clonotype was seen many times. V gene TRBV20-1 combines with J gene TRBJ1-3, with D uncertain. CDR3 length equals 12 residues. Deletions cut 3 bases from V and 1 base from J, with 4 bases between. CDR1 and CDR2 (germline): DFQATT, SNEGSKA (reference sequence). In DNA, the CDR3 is TGCAGTGCTAGCGCGTCTGGAAACACCATATATTTT. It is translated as CSASASGNTIYF.

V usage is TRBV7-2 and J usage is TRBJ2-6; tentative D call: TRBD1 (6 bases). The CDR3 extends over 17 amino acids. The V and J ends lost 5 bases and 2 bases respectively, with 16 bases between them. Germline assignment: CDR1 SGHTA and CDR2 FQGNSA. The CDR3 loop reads CASSQSTGSAGANVLTF. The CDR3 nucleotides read TGTGCCAGCAGCCAATCGACAGGTAGCGCTGGGGCCAACGTCCTGACTTTC.